This T cell receptor (beta chain) was identified in a study of tumor-infiltrating lymphocytes in primary liver carcinoma (dated by TCRdb to 2017 to 2019). The study in broad terms: Of the five patients, three men and two women aged 30 to 69 years, four had hepatocellular carcinoma and one had combined HCC and intrahepatic cholangiocarcinoma. The tumors of the five patients were staged as T1-T3 N0M0, with maximum diameters ranging from roughly 4 to 11 cm. Each sample produced about 3.65 to 7.5 million productive TCRbeta reads, and read depth showed no significant difference between tissue types. Across five regions of each liver tumor, along with adjacent normal tissue and blood, the study brought together TCRbeta repertoire sequencing, expression microarrays and whole-exome sequencing. A total of 35 or so specimens from 5 patients went through TCRbeta repertoire sequencing, namely 25 tumor regions, 5 adjacent noncancerous liver tissues and 5 peripheral blood samples. Technical replicate repertoires showed high reproducibility, with mean shared-clone rates about 0.92 and correlation coefficients above 0.98. Study-wide conclusions, independent of this receptor: Consistent with antigen-driven expansion, pairs of tumor regions showed higher repertoire overlap (mean around 35%) than either tumor-adjacent pairs (around 17%) or tumor-blood pairs (about 14%). Comparison of CD4+ and CD8+ T cell repertoires was precluded by the use of bulk unsorted samples. Only the TCR beta chain was sequenced, which likely underestimates true repertoire diversity because unpaired alpha chains were not captured. Only five patients were included in the study, and the authors note that the findings should be validated in a larger study. Compared with blood, tumors had a significantly larger share of the repertoire taken up by the top 250 clones (p = 0.039).

As regards this clonotype: Its antigen is not yet known. A much larger clone differs by one base, so this may be a read error.

Taken from cysteine to phenylalanine, the CDR3 has 12 residues. The read is trimmed to its CDR3 DNA, 36 bases read in frame from base 1. Using a constant-region primer and ProtoScript II reverse transcriptase, TCRbeta-specific cDNA was reverse-transcribed from around 500 ng total RNA. Construction of the TCRbeta libraries relied on three nested rounds of multiplex PCR, following a slightly modified ARM-PCR procedure. Multiplex TRBV1-TRBV30 forward primers and a Cbeta reverse primer were used in the first two PCR rounds, each of which was run for roughly 9 cycles. Sample barcodes and Illumina adapters were added in a final 25-cycle PCR using Deep VentR polymerase. Before sequencing, amplicons of 200-500 bp were gel-purified using a QIAquick gel extraction kit. The TCRbeta amplicons were sequenced with 250-bp paired-end reads on an Illumina HiSeq 2500. As for the authors' bioinformatics: Reads were quality-trimmed with Trimmomatic v0.33, and paired reads were merged with FLASH v1.2.11 to recover full CDR3 sequences. MiGEC v1.2.1b assigned V, D and J germline segments to the rearranged TCRbeta sequences. Clonotype statistics, along with Shannon-Wiener diversity indices, were calculated using VDJtools v1.0.0. To cut down on sampling bias, every analysis after diversity analysis relied on just the 250 most abundant clonotypes from each sample. TCRdb ran its own pipeline on the public reads, namely fastp trimming at Q25 and MiXCR clone calling, and kept in-frame beta chains. Identical CDR3 protein sequences are pooled into one entry, listed with their most common genes and DNA. These V and J calls rely on TCRdb rather than the paper's analysis. This sample is represented by 35,000 to 45,000 distinct CDR3 sequences; 60% to 80% of them were singletons. 35% to 45% of the sample is taken by the ten largest.

Without any cell sorting, total RNA and DNA were co-extracted from roughly 21-30 mg of bulk tissue using the AllPrep DNA/RNA mini kit. Four or five patients with histopathologically diagnosed primary liver carcinoma underwent surgical resection in China between 2015 and March 2016. Patients had chronic HBV infection and were treatment-naive at sampling. Pieces of fresh tumor and adjacent tissue were cut in half, with one half kept in RNAlater at -80 degrees C and the other half sent for histology. The sequence derives from a woman aged 25 to 45 with primary liver carcinoma and hepatitis B virus infection. Sequencing was carried out using tumor-adjacent normal liver tissue. This receptor chain uses TRBV12-3 or TRBV12-4 and TRBJ2-1, with the D gene not confidently named. DNA sequence: TGTACCAGCAGTTTTGGGGAAGGTGAGCAGTTCTTC. This gives the protein CTSSFGEGEQFF.